This T cell receptor (beta chain) was recorded in a study of T cell responses to AZD1222 COVID-19 vaccine. Findings and limits, study-wide: Seropositive AZD1222 recipients at baseline numbered only six or seven.

Sequencing was performed with immunoSEQ multiplex PCR; in TCRdb, only in-frame clones are kept and a portion is missing. The data show 85,000 to 100,000 clones, approximately 90% seen once. The V and J ends lost 4 bases and 5 bases, in that order; junction bases with no gene match: 0. This CDR3 has 14 residues. Germline values: CDR1 LNHDA, CDR2 SQIVND (reference sequence). Turning to this clone: Antigen: not known.

This receptor was taken from an adult in good health. This sequence joins TRBV19 and TRBJ2-2; 11 bases match TRBD2. The specimen comprised peripheral blood, sampled on day 0 of AZD1222 vaccination. CDR3 bases: TGTGCCAGTAGTACTAGCGGGGGGACCGGGGAGCTGTTTTTT. It encodes CASSTSGGTGELFF.